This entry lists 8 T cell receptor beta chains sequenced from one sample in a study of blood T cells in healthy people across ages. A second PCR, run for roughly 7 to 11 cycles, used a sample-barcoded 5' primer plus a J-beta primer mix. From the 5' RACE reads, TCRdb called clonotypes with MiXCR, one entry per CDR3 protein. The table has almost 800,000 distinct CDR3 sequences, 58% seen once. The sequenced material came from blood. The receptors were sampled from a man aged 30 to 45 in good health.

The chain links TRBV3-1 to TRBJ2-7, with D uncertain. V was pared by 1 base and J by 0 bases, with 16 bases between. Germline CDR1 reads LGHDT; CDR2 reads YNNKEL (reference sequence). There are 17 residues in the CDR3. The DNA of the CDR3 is TGTGCCAGCAGCCAAGCGATTCAGGCCTACAACTCCTACGAGCAGTACTTC. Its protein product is CASSQAIQAYNSYEQYF.

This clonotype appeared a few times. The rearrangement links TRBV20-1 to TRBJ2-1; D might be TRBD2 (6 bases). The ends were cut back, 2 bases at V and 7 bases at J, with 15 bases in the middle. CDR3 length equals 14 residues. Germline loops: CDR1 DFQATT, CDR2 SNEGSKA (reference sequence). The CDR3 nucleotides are TGCAGTGCTAGAAGGCGGGACTGGGGGAATGAGCAGTTCTTC. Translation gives CSARRRDWGNEQFF.

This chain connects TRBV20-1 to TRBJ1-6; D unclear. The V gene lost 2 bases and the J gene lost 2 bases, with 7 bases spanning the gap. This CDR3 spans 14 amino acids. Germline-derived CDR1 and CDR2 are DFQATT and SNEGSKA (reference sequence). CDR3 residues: CSARNEPYNSPLHF. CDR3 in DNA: TGCAGTGCTAGAAATGAACCCTATAATTCACCCCTCCACTTT.

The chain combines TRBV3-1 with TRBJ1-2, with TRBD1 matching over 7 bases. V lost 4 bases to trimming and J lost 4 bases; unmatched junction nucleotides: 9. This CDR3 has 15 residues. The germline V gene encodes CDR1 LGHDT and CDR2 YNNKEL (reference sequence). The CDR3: CASSPQDRSAYGYTF. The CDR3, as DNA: TGTGCCAGCAGCCCTCAGGACAGGTCCGCCTATGGCTACACCTTC.

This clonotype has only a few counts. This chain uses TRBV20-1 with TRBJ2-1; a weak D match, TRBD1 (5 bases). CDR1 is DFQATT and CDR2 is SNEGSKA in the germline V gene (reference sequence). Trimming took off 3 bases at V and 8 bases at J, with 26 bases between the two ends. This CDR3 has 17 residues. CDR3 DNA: TGCAGTGCTAGGTGGGCATCGGAGCCTCGGACATGGGATGAGCAGTTCTTC. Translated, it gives CSARWASEPRTWDEQFF.

CDR3 residues: CASSEFSAINTEAFF. The CDR3 DNA is TGTGCCAGCAGTGAATTCTCAGCGATAAACACTGAAGCTTTCTTT. The chain combines TRBV25-1 with TRBJ1-1, with D unclear. V gave up 1 base and J gave up 2 bases, with 11 bases separating them. Germline CDR1 and CDR2: MGHDK and SYGVNS. There are 15 residues in the CDR3.

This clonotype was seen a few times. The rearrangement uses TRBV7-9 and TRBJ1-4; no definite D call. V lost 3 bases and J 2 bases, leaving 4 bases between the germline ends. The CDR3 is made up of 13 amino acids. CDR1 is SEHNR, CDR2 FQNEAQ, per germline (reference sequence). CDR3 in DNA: TGTGCCAGCAGCTTGCGGACTAATGAAAAACTGTTTTTT. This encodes CASSLRTNEKLFF.

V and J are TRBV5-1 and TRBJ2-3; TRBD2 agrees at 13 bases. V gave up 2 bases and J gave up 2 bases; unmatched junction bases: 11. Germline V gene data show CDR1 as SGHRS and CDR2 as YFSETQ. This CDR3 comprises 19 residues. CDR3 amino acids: CASSFEMRLAGGPTDTQYF. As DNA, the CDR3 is TGCGCCAGCAGCTTTGAAATGAGACTAGCGGGGGGTCCCACAGATACGCAGTATTTT.